These T cell receptor beta chains were read from a single sample in a study of OX40 agonist ivuxolimab in advanced cancers. The assay was immunoSEQ multiplex PCR, and TCRdb's table has in-frame clones only and misses some. The sample includes around 70,000 clones, around four fifths of them seen just once. Sequences were derived from CD4+ or CD8+ T cells sorted from blood, sampled in a trial of the OX40 agonist ivuxolimab. Source of these receptors: an adult with an advanced solid tumor such as melanoma, head and neck, liver or kidney cancer. Each CDR3 is given with its conserved first and last residue. The D gene is left open where the match is weak. Where a row states a size, it is once, few, many or the class of an expanded clone; other rows omit it.

D gene,clone size,V gene,J gene,CDR3 protein,CDR3 DNA
-,-,TRBV2,TRBJ1-5,CASSELGGSNQPQHF,TGTGCCAGCAGTGAATTAGGTGGGAGCAATCAGCCCCAGCATTTT
TRBD2,-,TRBV2,TRBJ2-3,CASSPKAGVDTDTQYF,TGTGCCAGCAGTCCCAAAGCGGGGGTCGACACAGATACGCAGTATTTT
-,-,TRBV6-6,TRBJ2-2,CASSYLTQNTGELFF,TGTGCCAGCAGTTACCTTACTCAGAACACCGGGGAGCTGTTTTTT
-,-,TRBV4-2,TRBJ1-2,CASSLKHRSGYTF,TGTGCCAGCAGCTTGAAGCACAGGTCTGGCTACACCTTC
-,-,TRBV7-2,TRBJ1-5,CASSRDGSNQPQHF,TGTGCCAGCAGCCGAGACGGGAGTAATCAGCCCCAGCATTTT
-,-,TRBV11-3,TRBJ2-3,CASSFFSGDTQYF,TGTGCCAGCAGCTTTTTCAGCGGAGATACGCAGTATTTT
-,once,TRBV5-1,TRBJ2-7,CASSLAPGGHYEQYF,TGCGCCAGCAGCTTGGCCCCCGGGGGGCACTACGAGCAGTACTTC
-,-,TRBV2,TRBJ1-5,CASSRTGISNQPQHF,TGTGCCAGCAGCCGTACAGGGATTAGCAATCAGCCCCAGCATTTT
-,few,TRBV30,TRBJ2-2,CAWGRRSGINTGELFF,TGTGCCTGGGGAAGACGTAGCGGAATAAACACCGGGGAGCTGTTTTTT
TRBD1,-,TRBV15,TRBJ2-2,CATSRDRGQGNTGELFF,TGTGCCACCAGCAGAGATCGGGGACAGGGAAACACCGGGGAGCTGTTTTTT
-,few,TRBV6-5,TRBJ1-5,CASSHGGGADQPQHF,TGTGCCAGCAGCCACGGGGGGGGCGCGGACCAGCCCCAGCATTTT
TRBD1,-,TRBV9,TRBJ2-2,CASSASDRSTGELFF,TGTGCCAGCAGCGCATCGGACAGGAGCACCGGGGAGCTGTTTTTT
TRBD2,-,TRBV4-3,TRBJ2-3,CASSQDRAGGADTQYF,TGCGCCAGCAGCCAAGATAGGGCGGGAGGGGCAGATACGCAGTATTTT
TRBD2,-,TRBV19,TRBJ2-6,CASSISGRGTSGANVLTF,TGTGCCAGTAGTATTTCTGGGCGGGGGACCTCTGGGGCCAACGTCCTGACTTTC
TRBD2,-,TRBV7-2,TRBJ2-1,CASSLGPGLAGAYEQFF,TGTGCCAGCAGCTTAGGACCCGGACTAGCGGGAGCTTATGAGCAGTTCTTC
TRBD2,-,TRBV18,TRBJ2-1,CASSPGSSGRAVQFF,TGTGCCAGCTCACCAGGTAGTAGCGGGAGGGCCGTTCAGTTCTTC
TRBD2,once,TRBV19,TRBJ2-5,CASTEPARGGPQETQYF,TGTGCCAGTACCGAACCTGCGCGCGGGGGGCCACAAGAGACCCAGTACTTC
-,once,TRBV29-1,TRBJ2-7,CSVRTGPYEQYF,TGCAGCGTTAGAACAGGGCCCTACGAGCAGTACTTC
TRBD1,-,TRBV6-5,TRBJ1-2,CASSQGQDYGYTF,TGTGCCAGCAGCCAAGGACAGGACTATGGCTACACCTTC
-,-,TRBV4-3,TRBJ2-2,CASSQDWRTGELFF,TGCGCCAGCAGCCAAGATTGGAGGACTGGGGAGCTGTTTTTT
-,once,TRBV27,TRBJ2-2,CASSSFLWQALNTGELFF,TGTGCCAGCAGTTCCTTCCTCTGGCAGGCCCTAAACACCGGGGAGCTGTTTTTT
-,-,TRBV7-9,TRBJ2-7,CASSGWINPGDHEQYF,TGTGCCAGCAGCGGATGGATAAATCCAGGGGACCACGAGCAGTACTTC
-,-,TRBV13,TRBJ2-7,CASSSRKRQAHYEQYF,TGTGCCAGCAGCTCTCGTAAGAGACAGGCCCACTACGAGCAGTACTTC
-,once,TRBV11-2,TRBJ2-7,CASSLAGGDFYEQYF,TGTGCCAGCAGCTTAGCTGGCGGGGATTTCTACGAGCAGTACTTC